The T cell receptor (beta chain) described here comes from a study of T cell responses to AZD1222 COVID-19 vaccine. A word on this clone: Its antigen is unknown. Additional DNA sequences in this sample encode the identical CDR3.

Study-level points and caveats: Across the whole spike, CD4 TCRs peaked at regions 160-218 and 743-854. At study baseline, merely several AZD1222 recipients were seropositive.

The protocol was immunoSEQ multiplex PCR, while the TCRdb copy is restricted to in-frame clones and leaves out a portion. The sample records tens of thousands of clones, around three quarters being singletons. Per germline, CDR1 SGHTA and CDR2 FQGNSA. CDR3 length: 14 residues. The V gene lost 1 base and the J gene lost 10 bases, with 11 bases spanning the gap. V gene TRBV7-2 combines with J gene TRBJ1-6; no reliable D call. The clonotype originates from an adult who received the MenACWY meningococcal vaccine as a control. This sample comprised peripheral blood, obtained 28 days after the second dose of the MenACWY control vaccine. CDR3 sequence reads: CASSLVPEGSPLHF. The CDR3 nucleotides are TGTGCCAGCAGCTTAGTTCCAGAGGGCTCACCCCTCCACTTT.